Here is one TCR beta chain with its context. Antigen unknown. In the PCR, 60 Vbeta and 13 Jbeta primers were used. Sequenced by immunoSEQ multiplex PCR; TCRdb stores in-frame clones only, minus some. Altogether more than 150,000 clones are present, roughly 85% being singletons, with the ten largest covering 11% to 15%. This sample was included in a study of cytomegalovirus exposure and HLA in healthy donors. Points from the study as a whole: An ancestry cluster, one associated with Asian ancestry, reportedly showed fewer N-insertions than the 666-donor mean in a later analysis.

Trimming removed 4 bases at V and 3 bases at J, with 14 bases between. Germline CDR1 and CDR2: SGDLS and YYNGEE. This CDR3 has 15 residues. Sequencing was performed on PBMCs. The rearrangement joins TRBV9 to TRBJ1-5; perhaps TRBD1 as D (6 bases). The sequence was obtained from a man in his forties or fifties in good health and CMV-seropositive. The CDR3, as DNA: TGTGCCAGCAGCCGGGGGGGGGCTATCAATCAGCCCCAGCATTTT. Translated: CASSRGGAINQPQHF.